Following are 26 T cell receptor beta chains from one sample sequenced in a study of blood T cell repertoires in COVID-19. The repertoire was sequenced with immunoSEQ multiplex PCR; TCRdb's copy has only in-frame clones and lacks some. The sample lists 250,000 to 300,000 clones, around 89% occurring once. Sample: peripheral blood. The receptors derive from a woman in her forties or fifties with COVID-19, enrolled during active disease.

The chain's CDR3 is CASSLRNTNYGYTF. CDR3 in DNA: TGTGCCAGCAGTTTACGTAACACTAACTATGGCTACACCTTC. The V call is TRBV28, the J call TRBJ1-2; no definite D call. This CDR3 has 14 amino acids. Trimming removed 2 bases at V and 0 bases at J, with 7 bases between. Germline V lookup: CDR1 MDHEN, CDR2 SYDVKM.

The J gene is TRBJ1-2, the V gene TRBV12-3 or TRBV12-4; tentatively, D is TRBD1 (5 bases). V was pared by 3 bases and J by 8 bases, with 13 bases between. The CDR3 sequence is 13 residues long. CDR3 region: CASSFQWQGGYTF. The CDR3 DNA is TGTGCCAGCAGTTTTCAATGGCAGGGCGGCTACACCTTC.

The CDR3 DNA reads TGTGCCATCAGTGGAGCCCCCCTAAAGGGAGGAACAGATACGCAGTATTTT. This codes for CAISGAPLKGGTDTQYF. The chain links TRBV10-3 to TRBJ2-3, with D possibly TRBD2 on 6 matching bases. This CDR3 is built from 17 residues. V was clipped by 4 bases and J by 3 bases, with 20 bases between them. CDR1 is ENHRY, CDR2 SYGVKD, per germline.

This clone has a single count. J is TRBJ1-1 and V is TRBV19; D might be TRBD1 (5 bases). The V and J ends lost 8 bases and 3 bases respectively, with 16 bases between them. CDR1 is LNHDA, CDR2 SQIVND, per germline (reference sequence). This CDR3 has 14 residues. CDR3 in DNA: TGTGCCAGTGAAGTTGGGGCTGGGTACACTGAAGCTTTCTTT. It translates to CASEVGAGYTEAFF.

The chain combines TRBV6-5 with TRBJ2-7; possibly TRBD1 for D (6 bases). Trimming cost V 10 bases and J 7 bases, with 14 bases left between them. The CDR3 has 11 residues. CDR1 and CDR2 (germline): MNHEY, SVGAGI. CDR3 DNA: TGTGCCACCACCAGAGGGGGAGAGCAGTACTTC. It is translated as CATTRGGEQYF.

This clone is a singleton in its sample. The chain couples TRBV24-1 to TRBJ1-1; a weak D match, TRBD1 (6 bases). The germline V gene encodes CDR1 KGHDR and CDR2 SFDVKD. The CDR3 has 19 amino acids. V was pared by 0 bases and J by 0 bases, with 19 bases between. The CDR3 loop reads CATSDLQGESGHLNTEAFF. For the CDR3, the DNA is TGTGCCACCAGTGATTTGCAAGGGGAGTCGGGACACCTGAACACTGAAGCTTTCTTT.

This clone was recorded only once. V is TRBV21-1 and J is TRBJ2-1; the DNA was not compared with TRBD1, the D call given in the table. TRBV21-1 is given as a pseudogene. The CDR3 runs to 13 residues. For the CDR3, the DNA is TGTGCCAGCCCGCTGGGCCGATACAATGAGCAGTTCTTC. Translating it yields CASPLGRYNEQFF.

The genes are TRBV10-3 and TRBJ2-1; 16 nucleotides match TRBD2. The germline V gene encodes CDR1 ENHRY and CDR2 SYGVKD. V lost 7 bases and J lost 1; bases outside the gene matches: 10. The CDR3 length is 19 residues. CDR3 in DNA: TGTGCCATCAAGGGACTAGCGGGAGGGCCAGGTTCATCCTACAATGAGCAGTTCTTC. This sequence encodes CAIKGLAGGPGSSYNEQFF.

This chain connects TRBV5-1 to TRBJ2-1; the match to TRBD2 covers 10 bases. This CDR3 has 16 amino acids. Germline CDR1 is SGHRS and CDR2 is YFSETQ. V lost 3 bases to trimming and J lost 3 bases; unmatched junction nucleotides: 6. CDR3 loop: CASSWTSGTIYNEQFF. The CDR3 nucleotides read TGCGCCAGCAGCTGGACTAGCGGAACTATCTACAATGAGCAGTTCTTC.

J is TRBJ1-1 and V is TRBV3-1 (or the pseudogene TRBV3-2); D gene ambiguous. This CDR3 is 13 amino acids long. Germline assignment: CDR1 LGHDT and CDR2 YNNKEL (reference sequence). Trimming pared 3 bases from V and 1 base from J, leaving 6 bases between. The CDR3 DNA is TGTGCCAGCAGCCAGATCGGGAACACTGAAGCTTTCTTT. Protein sequence: CASSQIGNTEAFF.

The chain joins TRBV6-5 to TRBJ1-5; D is ambiguous. The germline CDR1 and CDR2 sequences are MNHEY and SVGAGI. V was cut by 0 bases and J by 14 bases, with 11 bases left in between. This CDR3 has 12 amino acids. CDR3 bases: TGTGCCAGCAGTTACTCGAATGGGCTGAAGCATTTT. Its translation is CASSYSNGLKHF.

The chain couples TRBV3-1 (or the pseudogene TRBV3-2) to TRBJ1-2, with D unresolved. The CDR3 totals 12 residues. In germline, CDR1 is LGHDT, CDR2 YNNKEL (reference sequence). The V end was cut by 1 base, the J end by 4 bases, with 4 bases between. Here the CDR3 reads CASSQASYGYTF. The CDR3 DNA sequence: TGTGCCAGCAGCCAAGCGAGCTATGGCTACACCTTC.

The CDR3 bases are TGTGCCAGCAGCCTACCCAGCTCTGGGGCCAACGTCCTGACTTTC. Encoded protein: CASSLPSSGANVLTF. The gene calls are TRBV3-1 (or the pseudogene TRBV3-2) and TRBJ2-6; D gene unclear. This CDR3 region has 15 residues. Per the germline V gene, CDR1 is LGHDT and CDR2 is YNNKEL (reference sequence). The V and J ends lost 4 bases and 0 bases respectively, with 7 bases between them.

This sequence joins TRBV7-9 and TRBJ2-1; 11 bases agree with TRBD2. The V gene end was trimmed by 5 bases and the J gene end by 7 bases; junction bases not matched to a gene: 10. The CDR3 length is 16 residues. Germline CDR1 is SEHNR and CDR2 is FQNEAQ (reference sequence). CDR3 sequence reads: CASSGPGLAGKNEQFF. DNA of the CDR3: TGTGCCAGCAGCGGACCCGGACTAGCGGGTAAAAATGAGCAGTTCTTC.

The CDR3 is CSAIEAGVDTQYF. CDR3 coding DNA: TGCAGCGCAATCGAAGCGGGAGTGGATACGCAGTATTTT. This rearrangement joins TRBV29-1 to TRBJ2-3, with 8 nucleotides matching TRBD2. Germline values: CDR1 SQVTM, CDR2 ANQGSEA. V shed 7 bases and J 6 bases; nucleotides not matched to a gene: 9. This CDR3 spans 13 amino acids.

The V and J genes are TRBV19 and TRBJ2-7, with D maybe TRBD1 (5 bases). The germline gives CDR1 LNHDA, CDR2 SQIVND (reference sequence). The V and J ends lost 9 bases and 1 base respectively, with 16 bases between them. The CDR3 is 14 residues long. This CDR3 reads CASGRGSGSYEQYF. DNA of the CDR3: TGTGCCAGCGGTAGGGGTTCGGGTTCCTACGAGCAGTACTTC.

The chain combines TRBV7-2 with TRBJ2-6; D ambiguous. The CDR3 totals 15 residues. Trimming pared 8 bases from V and 0 bases from J, leaving 11 bases between. Germline CDR1 SGHTA, CDR2 FQGNSA. In DNA form, the CDR3 reads TGTGCCAGCCTGTGGCGGAGCTCTGGGGCCAACGTCCTGACTTTC. Its protein is CASLWRSSGANVLTF.

The sample holds a few counts of this clone. The chain has TRBV27 and TRBJ2-3; TRBD1 matches at 8 bases. Germline V gives CDR1 MNHEY, CDR2 SMNVEV (reference sequence). The V and J ends lost 8 bases and 3 bases, in that order; junction bases with no gene match: 4. The length of the CDR3 is 13 residues. The CDR3 loop reads CASVRQGTDTQYF. The CDR3 nucleotides read TGTGCCAGCGTAAGACAGGGGACAGATACGCAGTATTTT.

CDR3 in amino acids: CASSYTGQLYNEQFF. The CDR3 DNA reads as TGCGCCAGCAGCTACACGGGACAGCTCTACAATGAGCAGTTCTTC. The gene calls are TRBV5-1 and TRBJ2-1; 7 bases agree with TRBD1. This CDR3 comprises 15 residues. CDR1 is SGHRS, CDR2 YFSETQ, per germline. V shed 3 bases, J shed 3 bases, and the junction held 6 bases outside the gene matches.

The chain recombines TRBV6-2 or TRBV6-3 with TRBJ2-7; 7 nucleotides agree with TRBD2. Germline V CDR1 and CDR2: MNHEY, SVGEGT. V gave up 1 base and J gave up 2 bases; unmatched junction bases: 2. This CDR3 comprises 14 residues. The CDR3 reads CASSYFTSAYEQYF. CDR3 bases: TGTGCCAGCAGTTACTTTACTAGCGCCTACGAGCAGTACTTC.

The chain links TRBV5-1 to TRBJ1-1; a possible D gene is TRBD1 (5 bases). Trimming took 8 bases from V and 4 from J, leaving 15 bases between them. The CDR3 spans 13 residues. Germline CDR1 SGHRS, CDR2 YFSETQ. The CDR3 region has the DNA TGCGCCAGTAATGAAGGACACCCCACTGAAGCTTTCTTT. Encoded protein: CASNEGHPTEAFF.

This chain joins TRBV11-2 and TRBJ2-5, with 12 bases that match TRBD2. In germline, CDR1 is SGHAT, CDR2 FQNNGV. V shed 5 bases and J 3 bases; nucleotides not matched to a gene: 13. The CDR3 extends over 18 amino acids. The CDR3 DNA sequence: TGTGCCAGCAGCAAGACTAGCGGGAGCGTCTTAGGGGAAGAGACCCAGTACTTC. Its protein product is CASSKTSGSVLGEETQYF.

V and J are TRBV27 and TRBJ2-1; TRBD1 aligns across 8 bases. Germline values: CDR1 MNHEY, CDR2 SMNVEV (reference sequence). V was clipped by 0 bases and J by 7 bases; unmatched bases: 8. The CDR3 contains 16 residues. The CDR3 loop is CASSLSGTGLGNEQFF. CDR3 DNA sequence: TGTGCCAGCAGTTTATCCGGGACAGGCCTGGGGAATGAGCAGTTCTTC.

The chain carries TRBV29-1 and TRBJ2-5; 8 bases agree with TRBD1. V lost 6 bases, J lost 5 bases, and 5 bases stayed unmatched. This CDR3 is built from 12 residues. Germline lookup yields CDR1 SQVTM and CDR2 ANQGSEA. The CDR3 here is CSVGQVVETQYF. CDR3 sequence (DNA): TGCAGCGTGGGACAGGTGGTCGAGACCCAGTACTTC.

The J gene is TRBJ1-2, the V gene TRBV4-2, with 8 bases aligning to TRBD1. This CDR3 comprises 15 residues. V lost 3 bases to trimming and J lost 2 bases; unmatched junction nucleotides: 5. Germline V gene sequence: CDR1 LGHNA, CDR2 YNFKEQ. The CDR3 loop is CASSHAGQANYGYTF. The CDR3 nucleotides read TGTGCCAGCAGCCATGCGGGACAGGCAAACTATGGCTACACCTTC.

V is TRBV30 and J is TRBJ1-2, with 8 bases lining up with TRBD1. The CDR3 runs 14 residues. Germline CDR1 and CDR2: GTSNPN and SVGIG (reference sequence). The ends lost 1 base at V and 7 bases at J; junction bases unmatched: 8. CDR3: CAWSAGGQGGGYTF. DNA of the CDR3: TGTGCCTGGAGTGCAGGCGGACAGGGCGGTGGCTACACCTTC.